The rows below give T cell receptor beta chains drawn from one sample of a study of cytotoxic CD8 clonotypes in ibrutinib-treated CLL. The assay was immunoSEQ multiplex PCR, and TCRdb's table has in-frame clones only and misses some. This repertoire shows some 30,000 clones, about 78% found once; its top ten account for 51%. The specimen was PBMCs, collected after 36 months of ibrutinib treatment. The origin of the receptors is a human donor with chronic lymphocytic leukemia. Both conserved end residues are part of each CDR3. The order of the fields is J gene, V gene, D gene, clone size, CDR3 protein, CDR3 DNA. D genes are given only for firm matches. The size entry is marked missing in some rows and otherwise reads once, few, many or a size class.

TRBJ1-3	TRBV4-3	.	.	CASSPGGVLSSGNTIYF	TGCGCCAGCAGCCCCGGGGGCGTGCTTAGCTCTGGAAACACCATATATTTT
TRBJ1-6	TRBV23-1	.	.	CASRADLFSPLHF	TGCGCCAGCAGGGCAGATCTTTTCTCACCCCTCCACTTT
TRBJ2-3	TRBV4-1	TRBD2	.	CASSPERGGGDTQYF	TGCGCCAGCAGCCCGGAGCGGGGGGGCGGGGATACGCAGTATTTT
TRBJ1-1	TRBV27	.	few	CASSNRLGNTEAFF	TGTGCCAGCAGTAACAGGTTGGGGAACACTGAAGCTTTCTTT
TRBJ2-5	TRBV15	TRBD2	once	CATSRGAGGLETQYF	TGTGCCACCAGCCGGGGGGCGGGGGGGCTTGAGACCCAGTACTTC
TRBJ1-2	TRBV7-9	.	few	CASSRTNNYGYTF	TGTGCCAGCAGCCGGACAAACAACTATGGCTACACCTTC
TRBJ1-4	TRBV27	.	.	CASSLFGQTNEKLFF	TGTGCCAGCAGTTTATTCGGACAGACTAATGAAAAACTGTTTTTT
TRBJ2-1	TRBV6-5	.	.	CASTMGVAGRNEQFF	TGTGCCAGTACTATGGGAGTGGCCGGTCGTAATGAGCAGTTCTTC
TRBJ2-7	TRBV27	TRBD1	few	CASSFSGTGSYEQYF	TGTGCCAGCAGTTTCTCCGGGACAGGGTCCTACGAGCAGTACTTC
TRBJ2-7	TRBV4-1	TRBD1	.	CASSQEGTASYEQYF	TGCGCCAGCAGCCAAGAAGGGACAGCTTCCTACGAGCAGTACTTC
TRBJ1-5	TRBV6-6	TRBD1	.	CASRDRDDQPQHF	TGTGCCAGCAGAGACAGGGACGATCAGCCCCAGCATTTT
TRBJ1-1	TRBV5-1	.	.	CASSSDGSWTNTEAFF	TGCGCCAGCAGTTCCGACGGATCCTGGACGAACACTGAAGCTTTCTTT
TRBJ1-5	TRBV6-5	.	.	CASRPTVHSNQPQHF	TGTGCCAGCAGACCGACAGTCCATAGCAATCAGCCCCAGCATTTT
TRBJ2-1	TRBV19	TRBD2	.	CASSILAGGHMNEQFF	TGTGCCAGTAGTATACTAGCGGGGGGCCATATGAATGAGCAGTTCTTC
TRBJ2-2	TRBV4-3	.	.	CASSQDRLGKDGELFF	TGCGCCAGCAGCCAAGATCGGCTAGGGAAGGACGGGGAGCTGTTTTTT
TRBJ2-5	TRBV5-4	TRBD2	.	CASSQAGGGETQYF	TGTGCCAGCAGCCAGGCGGGGGGAGGAGAGACCCAGTACTTC
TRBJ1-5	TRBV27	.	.	CASSIRDANQPQHF	TGTGCCAGCAGTATCCGGGACGCCAATCAGCCCCAGCATTTT
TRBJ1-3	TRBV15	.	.	CATSGSSGNTIYF	TGTGCCACCAGCGGAAGCTCTGGAAACACCATATATTTT
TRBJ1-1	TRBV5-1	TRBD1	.	CASSTTTGLGTEAFF	TGCGCCAGCAGCACAACGACAGGGCTGGGGACTGAAGCTTTCTTT
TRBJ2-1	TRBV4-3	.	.	CASSQDLGGSWDNEQFF	TGCGCCAGCAGCCAAGATTTGGGGGGATCCTGGGACAATGAGCAGTTCTTC
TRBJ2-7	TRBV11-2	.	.	CASSLRGYEQYF	TGTGCCAGCAGCTTAAGGGGCTACGAGCAGTACTTC
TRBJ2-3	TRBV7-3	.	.	CASSLEEFGSTQYF	TGTGCCAGCAGCTTAGAGGAATTCGGGAGTACGCAGTATTTT
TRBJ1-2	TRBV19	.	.	CASSMAGADYGYTF	TGTGCCAGTAGTATGGCCGGGGCGGACTATGGCTACACCTTC
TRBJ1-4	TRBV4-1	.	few	CASSQDFPTNEKLFF	TGCGCCAGCAGCCAAGACTTCCCAACTAATGAAAAACTGTTTTTT
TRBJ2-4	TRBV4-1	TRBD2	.	CASSLRGGMAKNIQYF	TGCGCCAGCAGCCTAAGGGGAGGGATGGCCAAAAACATTCAGTACTTC
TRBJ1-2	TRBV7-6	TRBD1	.	CASSDGTGSKDYGYTF	TGTGCCAGCAGCGACGGGACAGGGAGTAAGGACTATGGCTACACCTTC
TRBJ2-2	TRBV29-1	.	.	CSVPYVNTGELFF	TGCAGCGTTCCCTATGTGAACACCGGGGAGCTGTTTTTT
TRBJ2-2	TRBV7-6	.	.	CASSLPLDFGGPGLPGELFF	TGTGCCAGCAGCTTACCTCTGGACTTCGGCGGTCCGGGCTTGCCCGGGGAGCTGTTTTTT
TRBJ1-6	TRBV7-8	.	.	CASSLEGVAYYNSPLHF	TGTGCCAGCAGCTTAGAAGGGGTGGCCTACTATAATTCACCCCTCCACTTT
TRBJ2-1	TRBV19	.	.	CASSVPSGYVNEQFF	TGTGCCAGTAGTGTCCCATCGGGGTATGTTAATGAGCAGTTCTTC
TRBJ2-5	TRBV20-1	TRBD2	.	CSAPSGGTQYF	TGCAGTGCTCCTAGCGGTGGGACCCAGTACTTC
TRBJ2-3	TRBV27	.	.	CASSPPGRTTDTQYF	TGTGCCAGCAGCCCCCCCGGACGGACCACAGATACGCAGTATTTT
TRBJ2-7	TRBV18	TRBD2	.	CASSPPGLASYEQYF	TGTGCCAGCTCTCCTCCGGGACTAGCGTCCTACGAGCAGTACTTC
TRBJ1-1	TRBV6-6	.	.	CASSAFGGTEAFF	TGTGCCAGCAGTGCGTTCGGAGGCACTGAAGCTTTCTTT
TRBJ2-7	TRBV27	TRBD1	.	CGTRGPKVDEQYF	TGTGGAACCAGGGGGCCCAAGGTCGACGAGCAGTACTTC
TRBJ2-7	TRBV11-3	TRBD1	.	CASSLATGTGTPYEQYF	TGTGCCAGCAGCTTAGCAACCGGGACAGGGACCCCCTACGAGCAGTACTTC
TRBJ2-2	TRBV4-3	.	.	CASSQRLQGTGELFF	TGCGCCAGCAGCCAACGGCTCCAGGGCACCGGGGAGCTGTTTTTT
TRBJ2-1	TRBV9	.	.	CASSTGISYNEQFF	TGTGCCAGCAGTACGGGGATCTCCTACAATGAGCAGTTCTTC
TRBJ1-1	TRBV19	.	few	CASRGNRENTEAFF	TGTGCCAGTAGAGGGAACAGAGAGAACACTGAAGCTTTCTTT
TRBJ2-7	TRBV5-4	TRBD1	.	CASSLGTGSTYEQYF	TGTGCCAGCAGCTTGGGGACAGGGTCAACCTACGAGCAGTACTTC
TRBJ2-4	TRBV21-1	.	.	CASSTPGQGRENIQYF	TGTGCCAGCAGCACTCCGGGACAGGGGCGGGAAAACATTCAGTACTTC
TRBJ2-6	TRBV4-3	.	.	CASSQIESITGANVLTF	TGCGCCAGCAGCCAAATTGAAAGTATAACTGGGGCCAACGTCCTGACTTTC
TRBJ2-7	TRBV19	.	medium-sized	CASSLRGGGLSYEQYF	TGTGCCAGTAGCCTCCGTGGAGGGGGCCTCTCCTACGAGCAGTACTTC
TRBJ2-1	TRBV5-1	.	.	CASSLDPRGEQFF	TGCGCCAGCAGCTTGGACCCCCGAGGTGAGCAGTTCTTC
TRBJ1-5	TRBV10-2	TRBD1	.	CASSSSGQDQPQHF	TGCGCCAGCAGTAGTTCGGGACAGGATCAGCCCCAGCATTTT
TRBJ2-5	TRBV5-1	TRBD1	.	CASSLGGQGQETQYF	TGCGCCAGCAGCTTGGGGGGACAGGGCCAAGAGACCCAGTACTTC
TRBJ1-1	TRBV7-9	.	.	CASSPPEGTEAFF	TGTGCCAGCAGCCCCCCAGAGGGCACTGAAGCTTTCTTT
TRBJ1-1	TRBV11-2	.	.	CASSYEAGTEAFF	TGTGCCAGCAGCTATGAGGCAGGGACCGAAGCTTTCTTT
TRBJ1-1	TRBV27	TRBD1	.	CASSLGDSTEAFF	TGTGCCAGCAGTTTAGGGGACAGCACTGAAGCTTTCTTT
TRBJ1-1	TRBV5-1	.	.	CASSLWGGVEAFF	TGCGCCAGCAGCTTGTGGGGTGGGGTGGAAGCTTTCTTT
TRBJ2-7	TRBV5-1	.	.	CASSLSGYEQYF	TGCGCCAGCAGCTTGAGCGGATACGAGCAGTACTTC
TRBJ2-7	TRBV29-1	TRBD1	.	CSVEDRTGTYEQYF	TGCAGCGTTGAAGATCGGACAGGGACCTACGAGCAGTACTTC
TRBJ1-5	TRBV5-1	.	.	CASSSPIQPQHF	TGCGCCAGCAGCTCCCCTATCCAGCCCCAGCATTTT
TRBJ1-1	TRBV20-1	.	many	CSASRGPEAFF	TGCAGTGCTAGTAGGGGACCTGAAGCTTTCTTT
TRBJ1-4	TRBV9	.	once	CASSVSGVANEKLFF	TGTGCCAGCAGCGTATCAGGGGTGGCTAATGAAAAACTGTTTTTT
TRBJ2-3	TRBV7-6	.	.	CASSLGYSLVTDTQYF	TGTGCCAGCAGCTTAGGGTATTCTCTTGTCACAGATACGCAGTATTTT
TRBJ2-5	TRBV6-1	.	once	CASSLPTGPIETQYF	TGTGCCAGCAGCCTACCAACTGGGCCCATAGAGACCCAGTACTTC
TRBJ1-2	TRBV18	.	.	CASSPPEALYYGYTF	TGTGCCAGCTCACCCCCAGAAGCCCTTTACTATGGCTACACCTTC
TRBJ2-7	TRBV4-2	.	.	CASSQDTSREQYF	TGTGCCAGCAGCCAAGATACCAGCCGCGAGCAGTACTTC